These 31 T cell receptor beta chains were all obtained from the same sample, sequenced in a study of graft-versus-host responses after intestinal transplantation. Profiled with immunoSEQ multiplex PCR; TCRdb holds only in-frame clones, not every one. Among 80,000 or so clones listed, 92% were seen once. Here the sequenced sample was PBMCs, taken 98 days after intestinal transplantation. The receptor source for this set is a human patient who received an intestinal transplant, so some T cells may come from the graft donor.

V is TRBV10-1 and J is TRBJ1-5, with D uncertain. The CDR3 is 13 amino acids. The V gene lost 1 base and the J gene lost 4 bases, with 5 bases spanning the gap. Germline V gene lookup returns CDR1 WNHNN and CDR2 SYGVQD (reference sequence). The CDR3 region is CASSEWANQPQHF. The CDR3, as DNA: TGCGCCAGCAGTGAGTGGGCTAATCAGCCCCAGCATTTT.

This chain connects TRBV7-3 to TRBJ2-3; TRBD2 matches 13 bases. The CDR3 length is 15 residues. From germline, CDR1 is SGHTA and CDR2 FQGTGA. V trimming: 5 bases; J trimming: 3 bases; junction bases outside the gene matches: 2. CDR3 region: CASSRTSGGTDTQYF. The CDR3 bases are TGTGCCAGCAGCAGGACTAGCGGGGGAACAGATACGCAGTATTTT.

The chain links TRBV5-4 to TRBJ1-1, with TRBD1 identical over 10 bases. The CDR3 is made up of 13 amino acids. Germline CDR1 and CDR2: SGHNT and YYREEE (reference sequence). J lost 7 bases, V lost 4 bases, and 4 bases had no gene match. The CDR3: CASSLTGGDEAFF. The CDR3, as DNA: TGTGCCAGCAGCCTGACAGGGGGCGATGAAGCTTTCTTT. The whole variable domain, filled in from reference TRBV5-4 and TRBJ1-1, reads ETGVTQSPTHLIKTRGQQVTLRCSSQSGHNTVSWYQQALGQGPQFIFQYYREEENGRGNFPPRFSGLQFPNYSSELNVNALELDDSALYLCASSLTGGDEAFFGQGTRLTVV.

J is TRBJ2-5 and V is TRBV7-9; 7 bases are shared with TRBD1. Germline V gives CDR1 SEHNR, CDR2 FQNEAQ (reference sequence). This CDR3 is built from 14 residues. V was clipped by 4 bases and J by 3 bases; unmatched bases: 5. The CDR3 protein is CASSSGTGEETQYF. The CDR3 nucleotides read TGTGCCAGCAGCTCAGGAACAGGGGAAGAGACCCAGTACTTC.

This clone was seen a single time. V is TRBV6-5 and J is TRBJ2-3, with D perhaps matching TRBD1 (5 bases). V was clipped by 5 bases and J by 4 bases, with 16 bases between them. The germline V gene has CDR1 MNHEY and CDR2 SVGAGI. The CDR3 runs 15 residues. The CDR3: CASSPYPDSADTQYF. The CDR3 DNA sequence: TGTGCCAGCAGTCCCTACCCCGACAGTGCAGATACGCAGTATTTT.

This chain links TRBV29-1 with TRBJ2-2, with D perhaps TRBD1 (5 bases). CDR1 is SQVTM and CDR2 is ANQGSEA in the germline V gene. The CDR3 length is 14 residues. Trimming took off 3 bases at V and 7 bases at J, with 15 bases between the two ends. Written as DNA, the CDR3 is TGCAGCGTTGAGAAGGGGAAAGGGGACGGGGAGCTGTTTTTT. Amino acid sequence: CSVEKGKGDGELFF.

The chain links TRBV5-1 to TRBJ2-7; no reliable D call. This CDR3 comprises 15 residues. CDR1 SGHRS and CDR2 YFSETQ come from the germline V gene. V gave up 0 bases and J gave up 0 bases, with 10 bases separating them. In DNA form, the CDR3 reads TGCGCCAGCAGCTTGGTGGGGTCGAGCTCCTACGAGCAGTACTTC. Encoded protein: CASSLVGSSSYEQYF.

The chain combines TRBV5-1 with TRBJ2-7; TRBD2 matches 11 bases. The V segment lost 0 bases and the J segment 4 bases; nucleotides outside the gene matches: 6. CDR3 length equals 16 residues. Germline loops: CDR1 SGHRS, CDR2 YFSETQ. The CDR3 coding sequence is TGCGCCAGCAGCTTGGTAGAACTAGCGGGAGCGTACGAGCAGTACTTC. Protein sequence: CASSLVELAGAYEQYF. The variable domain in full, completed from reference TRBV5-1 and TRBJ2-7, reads KAGVTQTPRYLIKTRGQQVTLSCSPISGHRSVSWYQQTPGQGLQFLFEYFSETQRNKGNFPGRFSGRQFSNSRSEMNVSTLELGDSALYLCASSLVELAGAYEQYFGPGTRLTVT.

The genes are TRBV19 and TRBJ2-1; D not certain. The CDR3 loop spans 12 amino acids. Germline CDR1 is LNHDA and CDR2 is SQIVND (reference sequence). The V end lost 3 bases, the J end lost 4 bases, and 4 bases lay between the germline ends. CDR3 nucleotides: TGTGCCAGTAGTATTACATACAATGAGCAGTTCTTC. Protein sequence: CASSITYNEQFF.

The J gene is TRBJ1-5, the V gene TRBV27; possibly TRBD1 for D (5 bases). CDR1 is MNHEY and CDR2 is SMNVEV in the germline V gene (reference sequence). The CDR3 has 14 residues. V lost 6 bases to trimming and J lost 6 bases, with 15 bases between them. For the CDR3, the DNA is TGTGCCAGCAGCGCAGGAGAGAGGGGTCAGCCCCAGCATTTT. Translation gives CASSAGERGQPQHF.

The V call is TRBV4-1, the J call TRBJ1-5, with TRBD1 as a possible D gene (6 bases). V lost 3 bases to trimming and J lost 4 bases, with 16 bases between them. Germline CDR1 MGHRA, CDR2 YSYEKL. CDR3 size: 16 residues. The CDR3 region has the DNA TGCGCCAGCAGCCACAACTGGGGGCGACGGAATCAGCCCCAGCATTTT. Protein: CASSHNWGRRNQPQHF.

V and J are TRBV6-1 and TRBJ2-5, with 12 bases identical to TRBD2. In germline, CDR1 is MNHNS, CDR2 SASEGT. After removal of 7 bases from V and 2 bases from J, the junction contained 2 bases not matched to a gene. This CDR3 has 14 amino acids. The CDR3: CASTGTSGQETQYF. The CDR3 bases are TGTGCCAGCACCGGGACTAGCGGGCAAGAGACCCAGTACTTC.

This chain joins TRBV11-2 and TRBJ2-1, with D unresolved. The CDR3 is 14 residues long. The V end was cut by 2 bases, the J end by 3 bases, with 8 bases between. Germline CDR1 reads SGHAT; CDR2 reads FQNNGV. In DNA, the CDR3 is TGTGCCAGCAGCTTACCAGCAGACTACAATGAGCAGTTCTTC. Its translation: CASSLPADYNEQFF.

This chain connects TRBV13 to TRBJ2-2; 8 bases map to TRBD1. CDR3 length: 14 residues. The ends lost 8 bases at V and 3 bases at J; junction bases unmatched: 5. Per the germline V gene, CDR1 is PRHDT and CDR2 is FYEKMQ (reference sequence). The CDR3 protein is CASARQGYTGELFF. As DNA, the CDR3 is TGTGCCAGCGCTAGACAGGGGTACACCGGGGAGCTGTTTTTT.

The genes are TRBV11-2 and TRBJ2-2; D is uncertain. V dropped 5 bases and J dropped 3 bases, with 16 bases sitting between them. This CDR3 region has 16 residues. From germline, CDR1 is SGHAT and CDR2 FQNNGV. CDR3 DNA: TGTGCCAGCAGCCACGACGTGAAGGTCTACACCGGGGAGCTGTTTTTT. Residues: CASSHDVKVYTGELFF.

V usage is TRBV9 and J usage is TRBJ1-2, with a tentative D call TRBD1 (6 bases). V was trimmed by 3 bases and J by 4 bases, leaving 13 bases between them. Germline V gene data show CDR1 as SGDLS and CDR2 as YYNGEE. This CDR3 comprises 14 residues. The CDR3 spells CASSASGQIYGYTF. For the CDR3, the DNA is TGTGCCAGCAGCGCGTCGGGACAAATCTATGGCTACACCTTC.

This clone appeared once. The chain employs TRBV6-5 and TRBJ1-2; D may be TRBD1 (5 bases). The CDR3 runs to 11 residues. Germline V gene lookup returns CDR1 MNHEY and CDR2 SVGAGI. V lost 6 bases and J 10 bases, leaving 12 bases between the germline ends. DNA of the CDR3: TGTGCCAGCAGGGGGGTCTGGGACTACACCTTC. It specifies CASRGVWDYTF.

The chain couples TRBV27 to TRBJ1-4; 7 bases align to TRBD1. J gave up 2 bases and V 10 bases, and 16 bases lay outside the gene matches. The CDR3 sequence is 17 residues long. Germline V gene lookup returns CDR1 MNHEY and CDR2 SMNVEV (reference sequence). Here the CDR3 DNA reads TGTGCCAACCTAGGAGGGGCTCCCAGGGGGACTAATGAAAAACTGTTTTTT. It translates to CANLGGAPRGTNEKLFF.

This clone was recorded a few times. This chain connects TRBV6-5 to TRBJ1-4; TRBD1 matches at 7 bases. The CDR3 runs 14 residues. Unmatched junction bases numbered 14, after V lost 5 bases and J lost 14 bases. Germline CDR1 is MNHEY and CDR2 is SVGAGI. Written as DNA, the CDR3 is TGTGCCAGCAGTGAAGAACCCGACAGGGTTAGTCTGTTTTTT. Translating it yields CASSEEPDRVSLFF.

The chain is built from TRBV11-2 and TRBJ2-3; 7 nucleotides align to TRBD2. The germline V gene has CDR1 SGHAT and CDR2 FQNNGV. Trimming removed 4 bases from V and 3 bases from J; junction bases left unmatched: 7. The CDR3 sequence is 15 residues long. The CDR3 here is CASSWGGVATDTQYF. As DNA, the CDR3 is TGTGCCAGCAGCTGGGGGGGGGTAGCTACAGATACGCAGTATTTT.

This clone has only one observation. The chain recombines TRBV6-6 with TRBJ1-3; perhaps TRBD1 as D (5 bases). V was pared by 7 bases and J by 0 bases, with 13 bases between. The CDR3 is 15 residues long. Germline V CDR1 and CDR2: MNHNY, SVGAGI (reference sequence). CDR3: CASIPWGDSGNTIYF. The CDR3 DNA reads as TGTGCCAGCATCCCCTGGGGGGACTCTGGAAACACCATATATTTT.

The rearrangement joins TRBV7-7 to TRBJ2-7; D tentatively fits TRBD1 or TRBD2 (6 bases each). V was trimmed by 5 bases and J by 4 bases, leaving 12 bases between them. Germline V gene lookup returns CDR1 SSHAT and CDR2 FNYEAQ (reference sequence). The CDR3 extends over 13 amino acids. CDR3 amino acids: CASSARRGYEQYF. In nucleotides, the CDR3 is TGTGCCAGCAGCGCCCGGAGGGGGTACGAGCAGTACTTC.

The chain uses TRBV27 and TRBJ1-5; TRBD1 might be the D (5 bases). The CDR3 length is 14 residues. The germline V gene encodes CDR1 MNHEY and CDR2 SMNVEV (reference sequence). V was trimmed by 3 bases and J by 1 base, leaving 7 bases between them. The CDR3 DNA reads TGTGCCAGCAGTTTGGACAACAGCAATCAGCCCCAGCATTTT. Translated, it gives CASSLDNSNQPQHF.

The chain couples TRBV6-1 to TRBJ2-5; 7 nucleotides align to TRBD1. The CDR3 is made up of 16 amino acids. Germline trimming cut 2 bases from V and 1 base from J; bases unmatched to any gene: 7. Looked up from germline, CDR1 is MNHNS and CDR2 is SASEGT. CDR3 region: CASSEQGRGFQETQYF. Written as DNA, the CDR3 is TGTGCCAGCAGTGAACAAGGCAGGGGGTTCCAAGAGACCCAGTACTTC.

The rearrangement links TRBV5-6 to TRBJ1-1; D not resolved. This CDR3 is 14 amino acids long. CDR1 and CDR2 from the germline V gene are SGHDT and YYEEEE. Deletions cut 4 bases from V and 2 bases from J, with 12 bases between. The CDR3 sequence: CASSTATGNTEAFF. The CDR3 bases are TGTGCCAGCAGCACCGCGACGGGAAACACTGAAGCTTTCTTT.

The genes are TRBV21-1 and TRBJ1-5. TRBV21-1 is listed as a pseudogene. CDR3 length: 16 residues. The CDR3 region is CASSNIPRYSNQPQHF. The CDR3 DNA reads TGTGCCAGCAGCAATATCCCCCGCTATAGCAATCAGCCCCAGCATTTT.

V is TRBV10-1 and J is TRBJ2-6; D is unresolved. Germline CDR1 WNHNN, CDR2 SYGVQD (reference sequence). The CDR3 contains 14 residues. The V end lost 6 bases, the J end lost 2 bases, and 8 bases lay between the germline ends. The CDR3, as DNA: TGCGCCAGCAGATGGGCGGCTGGGGCCAACGTCCTGACTTTC. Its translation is CASRWAAGANVLTF.

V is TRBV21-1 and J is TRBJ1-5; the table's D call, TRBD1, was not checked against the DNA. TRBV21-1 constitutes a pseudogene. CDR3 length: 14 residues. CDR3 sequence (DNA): TGTGCCAGCAGTCGCAGGGATAGCAATCAGCCCCAGCATTTT. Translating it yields CASSRRDSNQPQHF.

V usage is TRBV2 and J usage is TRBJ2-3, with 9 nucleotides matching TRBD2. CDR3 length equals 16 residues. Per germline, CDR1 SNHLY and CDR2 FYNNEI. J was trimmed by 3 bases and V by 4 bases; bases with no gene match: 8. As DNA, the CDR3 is TGTGCCAGCAGTGCCTTGAGCGGGAGGCGGACAGATACGCAGTATTTT. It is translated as CASSALSGRRTDTQYF.

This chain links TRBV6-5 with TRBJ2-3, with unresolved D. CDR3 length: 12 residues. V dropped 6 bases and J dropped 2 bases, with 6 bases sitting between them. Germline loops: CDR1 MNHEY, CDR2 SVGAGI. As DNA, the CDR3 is TGTGCCAGCAGCCCCACCACAGATACGCAGTATTTT. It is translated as CASSPTTDTQYF.

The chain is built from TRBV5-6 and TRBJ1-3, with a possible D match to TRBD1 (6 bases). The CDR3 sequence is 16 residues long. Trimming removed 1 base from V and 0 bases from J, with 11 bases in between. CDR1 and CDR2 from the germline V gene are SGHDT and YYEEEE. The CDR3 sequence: CASSLYGGSSGNTIYF. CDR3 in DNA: TGTGCCAGCAGCTTGTACGGGGGCTCCTCTGGAAACACCATATATTTT.